These 2 T cell receptor beta chains were all obtained from the same sample, sequenced in a study of cytomegalovirus exposure and HLA in healthy donors. Vbeta (60) and Jbeta (13) primers were used in the PCR. TCRdb keeps only in-frame clones here, not all; method: immunoSEQ multiplex PCR. Among approximately 97,000 clones listed, less than 90% were seen once. The sequencing sample was made of PBMCs. The receptors shown here come from a man in his forties or fifties in good health and CMV-seronegative.

Points on this clone: The identical CDR3 is also encoded by other nucleotide sequences in the sample. The J gene is TRBJ2-7, the V gene TRBV6-6; 7 bases match TRBD2. The CDR3 is 14 residues long. Losses at the gene ends were 5 bases for V and 0 bases for J; bases not matched to a gene: 4. The germline gives CDR1 MNHNY, CDR2 SVGAGI (reference sequence). The CDR3 sequence: CASSPGGSSYEQYF. In DNA, the CDR3 is TGTGCCAGCAGTCCGGGGGGAAGCTCCTACGAGCAGTACTTC.

V gene TRBV19 combines with J gene TRBJ2-7, with TRBD2 matching 7 bases. The CDR3 has 15 amino acids. Germline CDR1 reads LNHDA; CDR2 reads SQIVND (reference sequence). V lost 3 bases and J lost 3; bases outside the gene matches: 8. This CDR3 reads CASSMAGLNLYEQYF. As DNA, the CDR3 is TGTGCCAGTAGTATGGCGGGACTAAACCTCTACGAGCAGTACTTC.